The TCR beta chain under discussion was sequenced for a study of graft-versus-host responses after intestinal transplantation. The sample holds one count of this clone. Antigen specificity is unknown. Generated by immunoSEQ multiplex PCR, the TCRdb table keeps only in-frame clones and is missing some. There are 95,000 to 150,000 clones in the sample; over 80% occur only once, and around 0.12% lies in the top ten. The CDR3 is 13 amino acids. V dropped 4 bases and J dropped 7 bases, with 11 bases sitting between them. Germline-derived CDR1 and CDR2 are MRHNA and SNTAGT. V gene TRBV6-4 combines with J gene TRBJ1-5; D is unclear. Sequenced here: unstimulated CD4+ T cells sorted from spleen or lymph node cells, sampled before intestinal transplant. The receptor comes from a human donor who received an intestinal transplant. The CDR3: CASSVADGQPQHF. In nucleotides, the CDR3 is TGTGCCAGCAGTGTGGCAGATGGACAGCCCCAGCATTTT.